The T cell receptor beta chain described here comes from a study of cytomegalovirus exposure and HLA in healthy donors. It was with 60 Vbeta and 13 Jbeta primers that the PCR ran. Libraries were prepared by immunoSEQ multiplex PCR; TCRdb keeps only in-frame clonotypes and omits some of them. The repertoire has about 150,000 clones, around 66% of them found once; the top ten carry 5.5% to 7.5%. The CDR3 runs 16 residues. The V and J genes are TRBV21-1 and TRBJ2-7; the table's D gene call, TRBD1, was not cross checked with the DNA. TRBV21-1 is a known pseudogene. This sequence was found in a woman aged 55 to 70 in good health and CMV-seronegative. Source material: PBMCs. For the CDR3, the DNA is TGTGCCAGCAGCAAAGCCTGGGACAGATTACCCTACGAGCAGTACTTC. This translates into CASSKAWDRLPYEQYF.